A single sample is the source of the 27 T cell receptor beta chains below, sequenced in a study of cytomegalovirus exposure and HLA in healthy donors. A multiplex PCR was run with 60 Vbeta primers and 13 Jbeta primers. Using immunoSEQ multiplex PCR, the repertoire was profiled, and TCRdb retains in-frame clones only, with some absent. The sample records more than 80,000 clones, roughly 70% being singletons. The sequenced sample consisted of PBMCs. Receptors originate from a man aged 45 to 65 in good health and CMV-seronegative.

The rearrangement joins TRBV5-6 to TRBJ2-7; a weak D match, TRBD1 (5 bases). CDR3 length: 13 residues. Germline V lookup: CDR1 SGHDT, CDR2 YYEEEE. The V gene lost 3 bases and the J gene lost 3 bases, with 10 bases spanning the gap. The CDR3 DNA sequence: TGTGCCAGCAGCTCACAGGATATCTACGAGCAGTACGTC. Its translation: CASSSQDIYEQYV.

The V gene is TRBV18, the J gene TRBJ1-1; possibly TRBD1 for D (5 bases). The germline V and J ends were trimmed by 6 bases and 2 bases, with 10 bases remaining between them. The CDR3 spans 13 residues. CDR1 KGHSH and CDR2 LQKENI come from the germline V gene. CDR3 sequence reads: CASSHDRNTEAFF. Written as DNA, the CDR3 is TGTGCCAGCTCTCATGACAGAAACACTGAAGCTTTCTTT. Using reference TRBV18 and TRBJ1-1 for the parts outside the CDR3, the full variable domain is NAGVMQNPRHLVRRRGQEARLRCSPMKGHSHVYWYRQLPEEGLKFMVYLQKENIIDESGMPKERFSAEFPKEGPSILRIQQVVRGDSAAYFCASSHDRNTEAFFGQGTRLTVV.

This chain connects TRBV7-2 to TRBJ2-1; 9 positions match TRBD1. CDR1 and CDR2 (germline): SGHTA, FQGNSA. The ends lost 3 bases at V and 5 bases at J; junction bases unmatched: 5. The CDR3 covers 15 residues. The CDR3 spells CASSFRDRDDNEQFF. In DNA form, the CDR3 reads TGTGCCAGCAGCTTCCGGGACAGGGACGACAATGAGCAGTTCTTC.

The chain links TRBV4-3 to TRBJ2-1; 10 bases agree with TRBD2. This CDR3 is built from 14 residues. Trimming took 3 bases from V and 8 from J; bases not matched to a gene: 4. The germline gives CDR1 LGHNA, CDR2 YSLEER. Here the CDR3 DNA reads TGCGCCAGCAGCCAGCTAGCGGGAGACTATGAGCAGTTCTTC. It yields the protein CASSQLAGDYEQFF.

This clone was picked up a small number of times. This chain links TRBV4-3 with TRBJ2-5; D might be TRBD2 (5 bases). The DNA end lines up better with TRBJ2-7; the J call may be wrong. The CDR3 has 13 amino acids. Per germline, CDR1 LGHNA and CDR2 YSLEER. The CDR3 loop is CASSQREFYEQYF. The CDR3 DNA follows: TGCGCCAGCAGCCAGAGGGAATTTTACGAGCAGTACTTC.

The chain links TRBV4-1 to TRBJ2-7; possible D gene TRBD1, 6 bases. The V and J ends lost 0 bases and 3 bases respectively, with 9 bases between them. Germline CDR1 MGHRA, CDR2 YSYEKL. This CDR3 region has 14 residues. The CDR3 loop reads CASSQDGDNYEQYF. In nucleotides, the CDR3 is TGCGCCAGCAGCCAAGATGGGGACAACTACGAGCAGTACTTC.

This chain connects TRBV10-3 to TRBJ1-4, with TRBD1 matching over 9 bases. The J segment lost 8 bases and the V segment lost 10 bases, leaving 5 bases of the junction unmatched. This CDR3 has 12 amino acids. Germline V gives CDR1 ENHRY, CDR2 SYGVKD. The CDR3 loop reads CATGTGREKLFF. CDR3 nucleotide sequence: TGTGCCACCGGGACAGGGAGGGAAAAACTGTTTTTT.

The V gene is TRBV7-3, the J gene TRBJ2-7; D gene unclear. The CDR3 has 9 residues. Germline assignment: CDR1 SGHTA and CDR2 FQGTGA. V was clipped by 3 bases and J by 11 bases, with 5 bases between them. CDR3 sequence reads: CASSFSEYF. The DNA of the CDR3 is TGTGCCAGCAGCTTTTCGGAGTACTTC.

The chain recombines TRBV5-4 with TRBJ2-7, with D perhaps TRBD2 (5 bases). CDR3 length: 17 amino acids. Between the trimmed V and J ends, which lost 0 bases and 6 bases, there was a span of 22 bases. Germline values: CDR1 SGHNT, CDR2 YYREEE (reference sequence). The CDR3 coding sequence is TGTGCCAGCAGCTTGGCGGGGTGGGCGGACGCCTTCAGCGAGCAGTACTTC. Its translation is CASSLAGWADAFSEQYF.

The gene calls are TRBV5-5 and TRBJ1-5, with D unclear. Germline lookup yields CDR1 SGHKS and CDR2 YYEKEE (reference sequence). The V end lost 0 bases, the J end lost 5 bases, and 6 bases lay between the germline ends. The CDR3 totals 13 residues. In DNA form, the CDR3 reads TGTGCCAGCAGCTTGGACGGGGATCAGCCCCAGCATTTT. It codes for CASSLDGDQPQHF.

V gene TRBV7-3 combines with J gene TRBJ2-1; TRBD1 is a possible D gene (5 bases). Germline CDR1 and CDR2: SGHTA and FQGTGA. Trimming took off 0 bases at V and 0 bases at J, with 9 bases between the two ends. The length of the CDR3 is 16 residues. The CDR3 nucleotides read TGTGCCAGCAGCTTAACCGGACACAGCTCCTACAATGAGCAGTTCTTC. Its protein product is CASSLTGHSSYNEQFF.

This sequence joins TRBV20-1 and TRBJ2-1; D ambiguous. Deletions cut 1 base from V and 10 bases from J, with 8 bases between. The CDR3 is 11 residues long. Per the germline V gene, CDR1 is DFQATT and CDR2 is SNEGSKA (reference sequence). CDR3 protein: CSARAMAEQFF. CDR3 bases: TGCAGTGCTAGAGCCATGGCAGAGCAGTTCTTC.

This chain connects TRBV7-7 to TRBJ2-5; possibly TRBD1 for D (5 bases). This CDR3 contains 13 residues. The germline V gene has CDR1 SSHAT and CDR2 FNYEAQ (reference sequence). The CDR3 loop reads CATSTGPQETQYF. CDR3 nucleotide sequence: TGTGCTACGTCCACAGGACCCCAAGAGACCCAGTACTTC.

The V and J genes are TRBV5-6 and TRBJ1-2; no firm D call. The CDR3 runs to 13 residues. The V and J ends lost 1 base and 5 bases respectively, with 9 bases between them. The germline V gene encodes CDR1 SGHDT and CDR2 YYEEEE. CDR3 coding DNA: TGTGCCAGCAGCTTGACCAGGCGTTATGGCTACACCTTC. Its protein is CASSLTRRYGYTF. The full variable domain, completed using reference TRBV5-6 and TRBJ1-2, is DAGVTQSPTHLIKTRGQQVTLRCSPKSGHDTVSWYQQALGQGPQFIFQYYEEEERQRGNFPDRFSGHQFPNYSSELNVNALLLGDSALYLCASSLTRRYGYTFGSGTRLTVV.

The gene calls are TRBV7-2 and TRBJ2-1; TRBD2 matches 7 bases. J lost 0 bases, V lost 3 bases, and 2 bases had no gene match. CDR3 length: 15 residues. CDR1 and CDR2 from the germline V gene are SGHTA and FQGNSA. CDR3 sequence reads: CASSFSGPSYNEQFF. CDR3 DNA: TGTGCCAGCAGCTTTAGCGGGCCCTCCTACAATGAGCAGTTCTTC.

This clone was picked up a small number of times. The chain carries TRBV11-1 and TRBJ2-2; 7 nucleotides agree with TRBD1. CDR1 is SGHAT and CDR2 is FQDESV in the germline V gene (reference sequence). The CDR3 covers 17 residues. Unmatched junction bases numbered 11, after V lost 1 base and J lost 6 bases. The CDR3 protein is CASSLGADWQGAGELFF. The CDR3 bases are TGTGCCAGCAGCTTAGGCGCGGACTGGCAGGGGGCCGGGGAGCTGTTTTTT.

The V gene is TRBV5-6, the J gene TRBJ1-1; a weak D match, TRBD1 (5 bases). V lost 5 bases, J lost 4 bases, and 9 bases lay in between. Looked up from germline, CDR1 is SGHDT and CDR2 is YYEEEE. CDR3 length: 12 amino acids. CDR3: CASRGVTTEAFF. The CDR3 nucleotides read TGTGCCAGCAGAGGGGTGACCACTGAAGCTTTCTTT.

The rearrangement links TRBV21-1 to TRBJ1-5; TRBD1 is the table's D call and was not checked against the DNA. TRBV21-1 corresponds to a pseudogene. CDR3 length: 17 residues. CDR3 sequence: CASNNLRGHFCNQPQHF. The CDR3 nucleotides read TGTGCCAGCAACAATCTCAGGGGGCATTTTTGCAATCAGCCCCAGCATTTT.

This chain joins TRBV7-2 and TRBJ1-5; D is undetermined. Germline assignment: CDR1 SGHTA and CDR2 FQGNSA. CDR3 length: 19 residues. V was cut by 1 base and J by 4 bases, with 23 bases left in between. In DNA form, the CDR3 reads TGTGCCAGCAGCTTAGGATATCGAGGGCCCGCGATCGCTAATCAGCCCCAGCATTTT. Translated, it gives CASSLGYRGPAIANQPQHF.

The genes are TRBV25-1 and TRBJ2-2; D is uncertain. V lost 2 bases, J lost 0 bases, and 10 bases lay in between. This CDR3 contains 16 residues. CDR1 and CDR2 from the germline V gene are MGHDK and SYGVNS. The CDR3 region has the DNA TGTGCCAGCAGTGAAGGTAGCCGTCCGAACACCGGGGAGCTGTTTTTT. Residues: CASSEGSRPNTGELFF. Supplemented by reference TRBV25-1 and TRBJ2-2, the full variable domain reads EADIYQTPRYLVIGTGKKITLECSQTMGHDKMYWYQQDPGMELHLIHYSYGVNSTEKGDLSSESTVSRIRTEHFPLTLESARPSHTSQYLCASSEGSRPNTGELFFGEGSRLTVL.

A word on this clone: A read error may be the cause here, since a much bigger clone is one base away. The CDR3 does not close with the conserved phenylalanine or tryptophan, likely indicating a read error. This rearrangement joins TRBV28 to TRBJ1-2; possibly TRBD1 for D (5 bases). This CDR3 has 16 amino acids. Germline CDR1 is MDHEN and CDR2 is SYDVKM. V gave up 7 bases and J gave up 4 bases, with 22 bases separating them. The chain's CDR3 is CASTRNIGHPPYGYTV. Here the CDR3 DNA reads TGTGCCAGCACCCGAAATATCGGACACCCACCCTATGGCTACACCGTC.

This chain joins TRBV5-5 and TRBJ1-5; D is unclear. The ends were cut back, 4 bases at V and 0 bases at J, with 8 bases in the middle. Germline V gene sequence: CDR1 SGHKS, CDR2 YYEKEE (reference sequence). The CDR3 contains 14 residues. For the CDR3, the DNA is TGTGCCAGCAGCCCTCTTAGTAGCAATCAGCCCCAGCATTTT. It translates to CASSPLSSNQPQHF.

The genes are TRBV7-8 and TRBJ2-5, with D unresolved. V lost 0 bases and J lost 1, with 3 bases in between. Germline V gene sequence: CDR1 SGHVS, CDR2 FQNEAQ. The CDR3 has 13 amino acids. The CDR3 DNA reads as TGTGCCAGCAGCTTAGCCAGCCAAGAGACCCAGTACTTC. This translates into CASSLASQETQYF.

The CDR3 coding sequence is TGTGCCAGCAGCGACCAGGGGGCGAACACTGAAGCTTTCTTT. This translates into CASSDQGANTEAFF. The chain carries TRBV7-3 and TRBJ1-1, with 8 bases matching TRBD1. CDR3 size: 14 residues. The germline V gene has CDR1 SGHTA and CDR2 FQGTGA. The V gene end was trimmed by 5 bases and the J gene end by 1 base; junction bases not matched to a gene: 3.

This clone was observed a handful of times. A read error may account for a junction end that differs from germline. The V gene is TRBV7-7, the J gene TRBJ2-5; 12 nucleotides align to TRBD1. CDR1 and CDR2 from the germline V gene are SSHAT and FNYEAQ (reference sequence). This CDR3 spans 15 amino acids. CDR3 in amino acids: CASSRGTGGGETQYF. DNA for the CDR3: TGTGCTAGCAGCAGAGGGACAGGGGGCGGAGAGACCCAGTACTTC.

This chain uses TRBV27 with TRBJ1-1, with TRBD1 identical over 7 bases. Germline V CDR1 and CDR2: MNHEY, SMNVEV (reference sequence). The trim removed 8 bases at V and 4 bases at J, leaving 4 bases unmatched. The CDR3 loop spans 12 amino acids. CDR3 in DNA: TGTGCCAGCTATAGGGACAGCACTGAAGCTTTCTTT. Residues: CASYRDSTEAFF.

The chain is built from TRBV12-1 and TRBJ2-7; the D call in the table, TRBD1, was not verified against the DNA. TRBV12-1 is shown as a pseudogene. CDR3 size: 13 residues. The CDR3 sequence: CASRRGRNYEQYV. DNA of the CDR3: TGTGCCAGCAGGAGGGGGCGGAACTACGAGCAGTACGTC.